This entry concerns a single T cell receptor (beta chain). Its antigen is currently unknown. One end of the junction varies from germline; a read error may be responsible. This sample was taken from a study of beta chain features in type 1 diabetes. Study observations and caveats: It was not settled here whether HLA type affects TCRB rearrangement. Although PCR might favor shorter templates, it would do so equally in patients and controls.

The authors reverse transcribed all of the isolated RNA, so sequencing captured expressed TCRB transcripts. Profiling relied on immunoSEQ multiplex PCR, and the TCRdb table lists in-frame clones only, not all of them. The sample records some 900,000 clones, roughly a sixth being singletons. The germline V gene has CDR1 SQVTM and CDR2 ANQGSEA. The CDR3 runs 12 residues. Material for sequencing was naive CD4+ T cells from blood. The chain links TRBV29-1 to TRBJ2-5; TRBD1 aligns across 8 bases. The receptor's source is a young woman in good health. The CDR3 DNA follows: TGCAGCTTTGACAGGGGCCAAGAGACCCAGTACTTC. Protein sequence: CSFDRGQETQYF. Full variable domain (outside the CDR3, taken from reference TRBV29-1 and TRBJ2-5): SAVISQKPSRDICQRGTSLTIQCQVDSQVTMMFWYRQQPGQSLTLIATANQGSEATYESGFVIDKFPISRPNLTFSTLTVSNMSPEDSSIYLCSFDRGQETQYFGPGTRLLVL.